The 25 T cell receptor beta chains listed next were all sequenced from one sample in a study of radiotherapy plus CTLA-4 blockade in lung cancer. This table comes from immunoSEQ multiplex PCR, and its TCRdb copy is limited to in-frame clones, with some not included. The sample has some 40,000 clones; roughly 80% are singletons. The specimen was peripheral blood, collected from a patient treated with radiotherapy plus ipilimumab. These receptors were collected from a human donor with non-small cell lung cancer whose response to radiotherapy plus ipilimumab could not be evaluated.

The V and J genes are TRBV6-5 and TRBJ2-5; a possible D gene is TRBD1 (6 bases). TRBJ2-7 explains the end of the DNA better; the J call may be wrong. The CDR3 is 16 residues long. Germline lookup yields CDR1 MNHEY and CDR2 SVGAGI. The CDR3 protein is CASSYSRVRGSYEQYF. In DNA form, the CDR3 reads TGTGCCAGCAGTTACTCGAGGGTCAGGGGATCCTACGAGCAGTACTTC.

This clone was observed a single time. The chain combines TRBV18 with TRBJ2-3, with 10 bases aligning to TRBD1. The CDR3 totals 16 residues. CDR1 and CDR2 from the germline V gene are KGHSH and LQKENI. After removal of 1 base from V and 6 bases from J, the junction contained 7 bases not matched to a gene. CDR3: CASSPRGQGISDTQYF. The CDR3 DNA follows: TGTGCCAGCTCACCACGGGGACAGGGGATATCCGATACGCAGTATTTT.

V and J are TRBV10-3 and TRBJ2-7, with D tentatively TRBD2 (5 bases). The CDR3 length is 13 residues. Trimming removed 6 bases at V and 6 bases at J, with 15 bases between. Germline V gene lookup returns CDR1 ENHRY and CDR2 SYGVKD. CDR3 amino acids: CAISSGPGGEQYF. The CDR3 DNA is TGTGCCATCAGCTCCGGACCCGGAGGCGAGCAGTACTTC.

The rearrangement joins TRBV6-5 to TRBJ2-5; TRBD1 agrees at 9 bases. J was trimmed by 7 bases and V by 7 bases; bases with no gene match: 13. This CDR3 has 15 residues. CDR1 is MNHEY, CDR2 SVGAGI, per germline. The CDR3: CASNNRGQGVGTQYF. As DNA, the CDR3 is TGTGCCAGCAACAATCGGGGACAGGGAGTAGGGACCCAGTACTTC.

Only one count was recorded for this clone. For the CDR3, the DNA is TGTGCCAGCAGTTACACCGCGACAGGGTCGGGGGAGCAGTACTTC. Its protein is CASSYTATGSGEQYF. The chain joins TRBV6-5 to TRBJ2-7, with 7 nucleotides matching TRBD1. The junction had 11 bases not matched to a gene; V was cut back by 2 bases and J by 7 bases. This CDR3 has 15 amino acids. In germline, CDR1 is MNHEY, CDR2 SVGAGI.

The chain uses TRBV18 and TRBJ2-7, with 9 bases matching TRBD2. CDR1 and CDR2 from the germline V gene are KGHSH and LQKENI. With 6 bases clipped from V and 6 bases from J, the junction kept 9 bases outside the gene matches. The CDR3 sequence is 14 residues long. The CDR3 coding sequence is TGTGCCAGCTCGCGCGTAGCGGGAGCCTCCGAGCAGTACTTC. Translating it yields CASSRVAGASEQYF.

The J gene is TRBJ2-7, the V gene TRBV7-2, with 10 bases fitting TRBD2. This CDR3 comprises 15 residues. Germline CDR1 reads SGHTA; CDR2 reads FQGNSA. V gave up 4 bases and J gave up 3 bases; unmatched junction bases: 6. In DNA, the CDR3 is TGTGCCAGCAGCTCCAGCGGGAGGGCTGACTACGAGCAGTACTTC. Amino acid sequence: CASSSSGRADYEQYF.

V usage is TRBV9 and J usage is TRBJ2-1, with 9 nucleotides matching TRBD2. CDR1 and CDR2 (germline): SGDLS, YYNGEE. Losses at the gene ends were 0 bases for V and 9 bases for J; bases not matched to a gene: 25. This CDR3 spans 21 amino acids. DNA of the CDR3: TGTGCCAGCAGCGTAGGTCTGGGGACTAGCATGGTGGGGACATCCTATAGTGAGCAGTTCTTC. Translating gives CASSVGLGTSMVGTSYSEQFF.

The chain employs TRBV19 and TRBJ2-7; 8 nucleotides agree with TRBD1. This CDR3 comprises 16 residues. Germline trimming cut 3 bases from V and 0 bases from J; bases unmatched to any gene: 7. Per the germline V gene, CDR1 is LNHDA and CDR2 is SQIVND (reference sequence). CDR3 sequence reads: CASSMMATGDSYEQYF. The CDR3 DNA reads TGTGCCAGTAGTATGATGGCGACAGGGGACTCCTACGAGCAGTACTTC.

The V call is TRBV10-1, the J call TRBJ1-1; TRBD1 agrees at 12 bases. Germline CDR1 and CDR2: WNHNN and SYGVQD (reference sequence). There are 16 residues in the CDR3. V lost 9 bases, J lost 3 bases, and 11 bases stayed unmatched. The CDR3 sequence: CARGTGGSVKHTEAFF. CDR3 nucleotide sequence: TGCGCCAGGGGGACAGGGGGCTCAGTGAAGCACACTGAAGCTTTCTTT.

This rearrangement joins TRBV27 to TRBJ2-7; D ambiguous. The V gene's germline CDR1 is MNHEY and CDR2 SMNVEV (reference sequence). V lost 0 bases to trimming and J lost 0 bases, with 9 bases between them. The CDR3 contains 15 residues. CDR3 DNA sequence: TGTGCCAGCAGTTTATCGTCCGTTAGCTCCTACGAGCAGTACTTC. This encodes CASSLSSVSSYEQYF.

The chain links TRBV5-4 to TRBJ2-7, with 7 positions matching TRBD2. This CDR3 has 13 residues. The ends lost 3 bases at V and 4 bases at J; junction bases unmatched: 4. Germline CDR1 SGHNT, CDR2 YYREEE (reference sequence). CDR3 protein: CASSWAGVYEQYF. The CDR3 DNA is TGTGCCAGCAGCTGGGCGGGGGTTTACGAGCAGTACTTC.

The rearrangement links TRBV7-2 to TRBJ1-5, with D hard to call. This CDR3 region has 13 residues. Between the trimmed V and J ends, which lost 2 bases and 7 bases, there was a span of 9 bases. Germline values: CDR1 SGHTA, CDR2 FQGNSA. CDR3 coding DNA: TGTGCCAGCAGCTTACCGGGAGGGCAGCCCCAGCATTTT. This translates into CASSLPGGQPQHF.

The chain combines TRBV29-1 with TRBJ2-3, with TRBD2 matching 12 bases. CDR3 size: 18 residues. Germline V CDR1 and CDR2: SQVTM, ANQGSEA. J gave up 0 bases and V 1 base, and 8 bases lay outside the gene matches. The CDR3 loop is CSVEGGTSGFESTDTQYF. The CDR3 coding sequence is TGCAGCGTTGAAGGTGGGACTAGCGGGTTCGAAAGCACAGATACGCAGTATTTT.

This sequence joins TRBV7-2 and TRBJ2-1; D gene ambiguous. The CDR3 sequence is 13 residues long. The V end lost 1 base, the J end lost 9 bases, and 10 bases lay between the germline ends. The germline V gene encodes CDR1 SGHTA and CDR2 FQGNSA. DNA of the CDR3: TGTGCCAGCAGCTTAGGTCGGGTTACTGAGCAGTTCTTC. Translating it yields CASSLGRVTEQFF.

The chain carries TRBV10-3 and TRBJ1-1; no clear D gene. V dropped 4 bases and J dropped 3 bases, with 15 bases sitting between them. The CDR3 extends over 15 amino acids. CDR1 ENHRY and CDR2 SYGVKD come from the germline V gene. CDR3 bases: TGTGCCATCAGTGCTCACTCGGTGGAGTACACTGAAGCTTTCTTT. Its translation is CAISAHSVEYTEAFF.

The rearrangement joins TRBV5-1 to TRBJ2-1, with 15 bases lining up with TRBD2. The CDR3 extends over 16 amino acids. V lost 3 bases, J lost 6 bases, and 4 bases stayed unmatched. Germline lookup yields CDR1 SGHRS and CDR2 YFSETQ. Written as DNA, the CDR3 is TGCGCCAGCAGCTGGGCGGGACTAGCGGGGGGCAATGAGCAGTTCTTC. Its translation is CASSWAGLAGGNEQFF.

The gene calls are TRBV27 and TRBJ2-7; a weak D match, TRBD2 (6 bases). Germline assignment: CDR1 MNHEY and CDR2 SMNVEV (reference sequence). This CDR3 has 13 amino acids. V lost 8 bases and J 1 base, leaving 12 bases between the germline ends. CDR3 in DNA: TGTGCCAGCCGAAGACGGGGGTCCTACGAGCAGTACTTC. Protein sequence: CASRRRGSYEQYF.

The rearrangement joins TRBV6-5 to TRBJ2-5; possible D gene TRBD2, 7 bases. CDR3 length equals 15 residues. V was pared by 5 bases and J by 4 bases, with 17 bases between. The germline V gene encodes CDR1 MNHEY and CDR2 SVGAGI. As DNA, the CDR3 is TGTGCCAGCAGTCCCCCCGGGGGGCCGGTAGAGACCCAGTACTTC. Protein product: CASSPPGGPVETQYF.

Here the CDR3 reads CASSLWVGTYISSYGYTF. The CDR3 DNA reads as TGTGCCAGCAGCCTCTGGGTCGGGACATATATTTCTAGCTATGGCTACACCTTC. The J gene is TRBJ1-2, the V gene TRBV28; D possibly corresponds to TRBD1 (6 bases). CDR1 is MDHEN and CDR2 is SYDVKM in the germline V gene. CDR3 size: 18 residues. V was clipped by 6 bases and J by 4 bases, with 27 bases between them.

The V call is TRBV6-6, the J call TRBJ1-5; no definite D call. V was pared by 0 bases and J by 0 bases, with 6 bases between. The CDR3 extends over 15 amino acids. Germline V gene sequence: CDR1 MNHNY, CDR2 SVGAGI (reference sequence). CDR3 coding DNA: TGTGCCAGCAGTTACTCTGCGGTTAGCAATCAGCCCCAGCATTTT. Its protein product is CASSYSAVSNQPQHF.

This clone turned up a few times. V and J are TRBV6-5 and TRBJ2-2, with 8 nucleotides matching TRBD2. The ends lost 8 bases at V and 6 bases at J; junction bases unmatched: 8. The CDR3 has 14 amino acids. In germline, CDR1 is MNHEY, CDR2 SVGAGI. The CDR3 nucleotides read TGTGCCAGCGTCGGGGGGGGCAGGGCCGGGGAGCTGTTTTTT. Amino acid sequence: CASVGGGRAGELFF.

CDR3 sequence reads: CASKGGLAGNEQFF. CDR3 coding DNA: TGTGCCAGCAAAGGAGGACTAGCGGGGAATGAGCAGTTCTTC. The V and J genes are TRBV25-1 and TRBJ2-1; TRBD2 matches at 12 bases. Germline V CDR1 and CDR2: MGHDK, SYGVNS. CDR3 length: 14 amino acids. With 7 bases clipped from V and 7 bases from J, the junction kept 5 bases outside the gene matches.

This chain joins TRBV10-2 and TRBJ2-7, with D maybe TRBD1 (5 bases). V was shortened by 3 bases and J by 3 bases, with 9 bases between the two germline ends. CDR3 size: 13 residues. Germline V gives CDR1 WSHSY, CDR2 SAAADI. This CDR3 is CASSDPGYYEQYF. CDR3 DNA: TGCGCCAGCAGTGACCCAGGGTACTACGAGCAGTACTTC.

This clone came up once. The chain links TRBV9 to TRBJ2-5; 7 bases are a match to TRBD1. Germline-derived CDR1 and CDR2 are SGDLS and YYNGEE. V lost 0 bases, J lost 5 bases, and 7 bases stayed unmatched. The length of the CDR3 is 15 residues. Written as DNA, the CDR3 is TGTGCCAGCAGCGTAGCTGAAGGGGGCGGGGAGACCCAGTACTTC. Its translation is CASSVAEGGGETQYF.